This T cell receptor (beta chain) stems from a study of blood T cells in healthy people across ages. The sample holds a few counts of this clonotype. All donors came from Russia, were Caucasian and healthy, and spanned ages about 6 to 90. Next came a second PCR, run for about 7 to 12 cycles, which used a sample-barcoded 5' primer along with a J-beta primer mix. Through a template-switch adaptor with 12 random nucleotides, each cDNA molecule received a tag. One entry per CDR3 protein results from TCRdb running MiXCR on the 5' RACE reads. The table has over 750,000 distinct CDR3 sequences, more than 20% seen once. Germline lookup yields CDR1 SGHKS and CDR2 YYEKEE (reference sequence). Trimming took off 1 base at V and 1 base at J, with 11 bases between the two ends. The CDR3 runs to 15 residues. These same records also appear under a second study, on T cells of mothers and their children. Per that study: About six children, together with their three healthy Caucasian mothers, made up the donors.

The chain links TRBV5-5 to TRBJ1-1, with D possibly matching TRBD1 (6 bases). The TCR comes from a boy aged 5-17 years in good health. Source material: blood. CDR3 in amino acids: CASSLYAGQNTEAFF. As DNA, the CDR3 is TGTGCCAGCAGCTTGTACGCGGGACAGAACACTGAAGCTTTCTTT.